This TCR beta chain was identified in a study of cytotoxic CD8 clonotypes in ibrutinib-treated CLL. Germline V CDR1 and CDR2: SGHNT, YYREEE (reference sequence). Trimming removed 1 base from V and 6 bases from J; junction bases left unmatched: 5. This CDR3 is 15 amino acids long. Measured with immunoSEQ multiplex PCR; TCRdb has only the in-frame clones, and not every one. The top ten hold 20% of the sample, which has 45,000 to 70,000 clones, 55% to 65% seen once. This sample comprised PBMCs, obtained after 24 months of ibrutinib treatment. V gene TRBV5-4 combines with J gene TRBJ2-3; 10 bases align to TRBD2. The TCR sequence derives from a human donor with chronic lymphocytic leukemia. The CDR3 DNA is TGTGCCAGCAGCTTGAGCGGGAGGGGTGCCGATACGCAGTATTTT. It translates to CASSLSGRGADTQYF.